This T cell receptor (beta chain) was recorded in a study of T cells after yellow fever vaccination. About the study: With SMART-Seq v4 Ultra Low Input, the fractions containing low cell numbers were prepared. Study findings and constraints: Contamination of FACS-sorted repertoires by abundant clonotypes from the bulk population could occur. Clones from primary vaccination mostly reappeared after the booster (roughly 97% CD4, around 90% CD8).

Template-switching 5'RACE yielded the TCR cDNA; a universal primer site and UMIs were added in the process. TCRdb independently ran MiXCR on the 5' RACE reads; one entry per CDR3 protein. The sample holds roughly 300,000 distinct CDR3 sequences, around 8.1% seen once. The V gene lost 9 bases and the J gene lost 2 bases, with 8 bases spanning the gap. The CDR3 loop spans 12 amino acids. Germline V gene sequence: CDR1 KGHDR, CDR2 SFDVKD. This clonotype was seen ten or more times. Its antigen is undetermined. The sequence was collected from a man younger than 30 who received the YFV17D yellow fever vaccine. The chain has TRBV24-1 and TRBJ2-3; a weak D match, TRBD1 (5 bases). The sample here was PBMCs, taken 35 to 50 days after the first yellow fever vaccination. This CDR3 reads CATAGNTDTQYF. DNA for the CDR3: TGTGCCACCGCAGGGAACACAGATACGCAGTATTTT.